The 9 T cell receptor beta chains below were found in one sample sequenced in a study of T cells in localized non-small cell lung cancer. Clones were sequenced by immunoSEQ multiplex PCR, and TCRdb holds only the in-frame ones, with some missing. Of about 59,000 clones in the sample, roughly 90% are singletons; the top ten hold about 20%. Sequencing was performed on peripheral blood, taken before any cancer treatment. These receptors were collected from a man aged 35 to 69 with stage I lung adenocarcinoma.

This rearrangement joins TRBV18 to TRBJ2-7, with 7 bases identical to TRBD2. Germline loops: CDR1 KGHSH, CDR2 LQKENI. The CDR3 extends over 15 amino acids. Trimming cost V 4 bases and J 4 bases; bases outside gene matches: 10. The chain's CDR3 is CASSRDLAERYEQYF. DNA of the CDR3: TGTGCCAGCTCACGCGACCTAGCGGAGAGATACGAGCAGTACTTC. Full variable domain (rest looked up from reference TRBV18 and TRBJ2-7): NAGVMQNPRHLVRRRGQEARLRCSPMKGHSHVYWYRQLPEEGLKFMVYLQKENIIDESGMPKERFSAEFPKEGPSILRIQQVVRGDSAAYFCASSRDLAERYEQYFGPGTRLTVT.

The J gene is TRBJ2-3, the V gene TRBV27; TRBD1 might be the D (5 bases). Germline V gene sequence: CDR1 MNHEY, CDR2 SMNVEV (reference sequence). CDR3 length: 13 amino acids. V was clipped by 5 bases and J by 0 bases, with 6 bases between them. CDR3 in DNA: TGTGCCAGCAGTCAGGGTAGCACAGATACGCAGTATTTT. It translates to CASSQGSTDTQYF.

In nucleotides, the CDR3 is TGCAGTGCTAGAAATCCTGAAGCTTTCTTT. It is translated as CSARNPEAFF. The chain carries TRBV20-1 and TRBJ1-1; no reliable D call. V was shortened by 2 bases and J by 6 bases, with 4 bases between the two germline ends. Germline loops: CDR1 DFQATT, CDR2 SNEGSKA (reference sequence). The CDR3 length is 10 residues.

This clone was seen once. The genes are TRBV4-1 and TRBJ1-3, with TRBD1 matching over 7 bases. The CDR3 totals 15 residues. The junction had 3 bases not matched to a gene; V was cut back by 4 bases and J by 0 bases. Germline assignment: CDR1 MGHRA and CDR2 YSYEKL. For the CDR3, the DNA is TGCGCCAGCAGCCCAAGACAGGGCTCTGGAAACACCATATATTTT. Protein product: CASSPRQGSGNTIYF.

The CDR3 reads CATPGRRGTGELFF. The CDR3 DNA reads as TGTGCCACCCCGGGAAGGAGGGGCACCGGGGAGCTGTTTTTT. The chain links TRBV7-9 to TRBJ2-2; the D gene is possibly TRBD2 (6 bases). Trimming left V 10 bases short and J 4 bases short, with 16 bases between. CDR1 SEHNR and CDR2 FQNEAQ come from the germline V gene (reference sequence). The CDR3 is 14 amino acids.

The V and J genes are TRBV28 and TRBJ1-2; 11 positions agree with TRBD1. V was pared by 6 bases and J by 8 bases, with 11 bases of the junction left unmatched. Germline V gene sequence: CDR1 MDHEN, CDR2 SYDVKM. The CDR3 covers 15 residues. In DNA form, the CDR3 reads TGTGCCAGCAGGTACCCGGGACAGGGGGTAGAGGGCTACACCTTC. As protein: CASRYPGQGVEGYTF.

This chain joins TRBV15 and TRBJ2-3, with 9 positions matching TRBD1. Trimming at V came to 0 bases and at J to 1 base, leaving 2 bases not matched to a gene. Germline CDR1 and CDR2: LNHNV and YYDKDF (reference sequence). CDR3 length equals 16 residues. CDR3 in amino acids: CATSRERTGGTDTQYF. CDR3 nucleotide sequence: TGTGCCACCAGCAGAGAGAGGACAGGGGGCACAGATACGCAGTATTTT.

The chain is built from TRBV9 and TRBJ2-1, with D perhaps matching TRBD2 (5 bases). Germline CDR1 is SGDLS and CDR2 is YYNGEE. CDR3 length equals 15 residues. The ends were cut back, 1 base at V and 8 bases at J, with 16 bases in the middle. For the CDR3, the DNA is TGTGCCAGCAGCGTAAAGTTAGCTACTAGGGATGAGCAGTTCTTC. Translated, it gives CASSVKLATRDEQFF. Drawing the rest from reference TRBV9 and TRBJ2-1, the complete variable domain is DSGVTQTPKHLITATGQRVTLRCSPRSGDLSVYWYQQSLDQGLQFLIQYYNGEERAKGNILERFSAQQFPDLHSELNLSSLELGDSALYFCASSVKLATRDEQFFGPGTRLTVL.

The V and J genes are TRBV10-1 and TRBJ2-2; TRBD2 matches at 13 bases. This CDR3 has 18 residues. V lost 7 bases, J lost 4 bases, and 12 bases stayed unmatched. The germline CDR1 and CDR2 sequences are WNHNN and SYGVQD (reference sequence). In DNA, the CDR3 is TGCGCCAGCATTCCGTCAAGGACTAGCGGGAGTGGCACCGGGGAGCTGTTTTTT. Its protein is CASIPSRTSGSGTGELFF.